This is a list of T cell receptor beta chains from one sample in a study of T cell responses to AZD1222 COVID-19 vaccine. This table comes from immunoSEQ multiplex PCR, and its TCRdb copy is limited to in-frame clones, with some not included. The data contain tens of thousands of clones, about 85% of them seen just once; the ten biggest clones take up 24%. The sample here was peripheral blood, taken on day 0 of AZD1222 vaccination. Receptors were obtained from an adult in good health. The CDR3 runs from the conserved cysteine through the conserved F or W. The D gene is left open where the match is weak. Not all rows give a size; the values are once, few, many and, for expanded clones, a class.

V: TRBV7-3
D: .
size: .
J: TRBJ2-1
CDR3: CASSLGLNNEQFF
DNA: TGTGCCAGCAGCTTAGGCCTGAACAATGAGCAGTTCTTC

V: TRBV18
D: .
size: .
J: TRBJ2-3
CDR3: CASSPGGGTRDTQYF
DNA: TGTGCCAGCTCACCAGGTGGAGGGACGAGAGATACGCAGTATTTT

V: TRBV28
D: TRBD2
size: .
J: TRBJ2-7
CDR3: CASSAPPGTSGRIYEQYF
DNA: TGTGCCAGCAGTGCTCCCCCCGGGACTAGCGGGAGGATCTACGAGCAGTACTTC

V: TRBV9
D: .
size: .
J: TRBJ1-5
CDR3: CASSVDGSPNQPQHF
DNA: TGTGCCAGCAGCGTAGACGGCAGTCCAAATCAGCCCCAGCATTTT

V: TRBV7-2
D: .
size: .
J: TRBJ1-2
CDR3: CASSLLNNGYTF
DNA: TGTGCCAGCAGCTTACTCAACAATGGCTACACCTTC

V: TRBV4-2
D: .
size: .
J: TRBJ2-1
CDR3: CASSQGARGTNEQFF
DNA: TGTGCCAGCAGCCAAGGGGCCCGGGGCACCAATGAGCAGTTCTTC

V: TRBV20-1
D: .
size: .
J: TRBJ1-1
CDR3: CSAGGAEAFF
DNA: TGCAGTGCTGGGGGGGCTGAAGCTTTCTTT

V: TRBV7-2
D: TRBD2
size: .
J: TRBJ2-7
CDR3: CASSPGTRGYEQYF
DNA: TGTGCCAGCAGTCCCGGGACTAGAGGCTACGAGCAGTACTTC

V: TRBV19
D: .
size: once
J: TRBJ1-3
CDR3: CASSWTWGVDGNTIYF
DNA: TGTGCCAGTAGTTGGACTTGGGGAGTAGACGGAAACACCATATATTTT

V: TRBV6-5
D: .
size: .
J: TRBJ2-7
CDR3: CASSSRIPLYEQYF
DNA: TGTGCCAGCAGTTCACGGATCCCGCTCTACGAGCAGTACTTC

V: TRBV28
D: TRBD2
size: .
J: TRBJ2-7
CDR3: CASSLTSGRSGEQYF
DNA: TGTGCCAGCAGTTTAACTAGCGGGAGATCTGGGGAGCAGTACTTC

V: TRBV3-1/TRBV3-2
D: .
size: once
J: TRBJ1-6
CDR3: CASTPGGSWALHF
DNA: TGTGCCAGCACTCCGGGCGGGTCCTGGGCCCTCCACTTT

V: TRBV29-1
D: .
size: .
J: TRBJ1-2
CDR3: CSVGIQEHGYTF
DNA: TGCAGCGTTGGGATCCAGGAGCATGGCTACACCTTC

V: TRBV10-2
D: TRBD1
size: .
J: TRBJ1-4
CDR3: CASKRGDSEKLFF
DNA: TGCGCCAGCAAGAGGGGGGACAGTGAAAAACTGTTTTTT

V: TRBV7-8
D: TRBD1
size: .
J: TRBJ1-4
CDR3: CASSLTGDFEKLFF
DNA: TGTGCCAGCAGCTTGACAGGGGACTTTGAAAAACTGTTTTTT

V: TRBV30
D: TRBD1
size: .
J: TRBJ1-2
CDR3: CAWKAGPGTGYGYTF
DNA: TGTGCCTGGAAGGCGGGGCCGGGGACAGGGTATGGCTACACCTTC

V: TRBV5-5
D: .
size: .
J: TRBJ1-3
CDR3: CASSQLLSSGNTIYF
DNA: TGTGCCAGCAGCCAACTCCTAAGCTCTGGAAACACCATATATTTT

V: TRBV2
D: .
size: .
J: TRBJ1-5
CDR3: CASRQNRQPQHF
DNA: TGTGCCAGCCGACAGAACCGTCAGCCCCAGCATTTT

V: TRBV5-1
D: .
size: .
J: TRBJ2-7
CDR3: CASNPGTIHEQYF
DNA: TGCGCCAGCAACCCCGGGACGATCCACGAGCAGTACTTC

V: TRBV28
D: .
size: .
J: TRBJ1-3
CDR3: CASSYSDPGNTIYF
DNA: TGTGCCAGCAGTTATTCGGACCCAGGAAACACCATATATTTT

V: TRBV5-1
D: .
size: .
J: TRBJ2-5
CDR3: CASSQGGSSETQYF
DNA: TGCGCCAGCAGCCAAGGGGGGAGTTCGGAGACCCAGTACTTC

V: TRBV9
D: TRBD2
size: .
J: TRBJ2-1
CDR3: CASSVGASGDHNEQFF
DNA: TGTGCCAGCAGCGTAGGGGCTAGCGGGGACCACAATGAGCAGTTCTTC

V: TRBV6-5
D: .
size: .
J: TRBJ1-3
CDR3: CASSSGRGSGNTIYF
DNA: TGTGCCAGCAGTTCGGGCCGGGGCTCTGGAAACACCATATATTTT

V: TRBV27
D: .
size: once
J: TRBJ2-7
CDR3: CASSLAGDSYEQYF
DNA: TGTGCCAGCAGTTTAGCCGGGGACTCCTACGAGCAGTACTTC

V: TRBV18
D: .
size: .
J: TRBJ2-2
CDR3: CASSPGQWSGELFF
DNA: TGTGCCAGCTCACCAGGGCAGTGGTCCGGGGAGCTGTTTTTT

V: TRBV6-5
D: .
size: .
J: TRBJ1-2
CDR3: CASSYRGREGYGYTF
DNA: TGTGCCAGCAGTTATAGGGGCAGGGAAGGCTATGGCTACACCTTC

V: TRBV7-8
D: .
size: .
J: TRBJ2-5
CDR3: CASSLALRETQYF
DNA: TGTGCCAGCAGCTTAGCGCTTAGGGAGACCCAGTACTTC

V: TRBV2
D: .
size: .
J: TRBJ2-6
CDR3: CASGQGQPGANVLTF
DNA: TGTGCCAGCGGCCAGGGGCAGCCTGGGGCCAACGTCCTGACTTTC

V: TRBV11-3
D: .
size: .
J: TRBJ1-2
CDR3: CASSPGDVFGYTF
DNA: TGTGCCAGCAGCCCGGGGGACGTATTTGGCTACACCTTC

V: TRBV5-1
D: .
size: .
J: TRBJ1-2
CDR3: CASSSDPGTPGYTF
DNA: TGCGCCAGCAGCTCGGACCCAGGGACCCCCGGGTACACCTTC

V: TRBV28
D: TRBD1
size: .
J: TRBJ1-1
CDR3: CASSSSGQGNTEAFF
DNA: TGTGCCAGCAGTTCATCGGGACAGGGGAACACTGAAGCTTTCTTT

V: TRBV27
D: TRBD1
size: .
J: TRBJ1-4
CDR3: CASRPGTGVFRDEKLFF
DNA: TGTGCCAGCAGGCCGGGGACAGGGGTCTTTAGGGATGAAAAACTGTTTTTT

V: TRBV2
D: TRBD1
size: .
J: TRBJ2-5
CDR3: CASTGQPQGQETQYF
DNA: TGTGCCAGCACGGGACAGCCCCAAGGTCAAGAGACCCAGTACTTC

V: TRBV7-3
D: .
size: .
J: TRBJ2-3
CDR3: CASSLNGGQGDTQYF
DNA: TGTGCCAGCAGCTTAAACGGGGGGCAAGGAGATACGCAGTATTTT

V: TRBV4-1
D: TRBD1
size: .
J: TRBJ1-1
CDR3: CASSGAGTGGLAFF
DNA: TGCGCCAGCAGCGGGGCCGGGACAGGGGGGTTAGCTTTCTTT

V: TRBV6-5
D: .
size: .
J: TRBJ1-3
CDR3: CASSSMPGSGNTIYF
DNA: TGTGCCAGCAGTTCCATGCCGGGTTCGGGAAACACCATATATTTT

V: TRBV6-2/TRBV6-3
D: .
size: .
J: TRBJ2-7
CDR3: CASSRPDEGRYEQYF
DNA: TGTGCCAGCAGCCGACCCGACGAGGGGCGGTACGAGCAGTACTTC

V: TRBV29-1
D: .
size: few
J: TRBJ1-1
CDR3: CSVTGVVQNTEAFF
DNA: TGCAGCGTTACCGGGGTAGTTCAGAACACTGAAGCTTTCTTT

V: TRBV3-1/TRBV3-2
D: .
size: .
J: TRBJ2-3
CDR3: CASSRGPTTDTQYF
DNA: TGTGCCAGCAGCCGTGGGCCGACCACAGATACGCAGTATTTT

V: TRBV7-2
D: .
size: .
J: TRBJ2-1
CDR3: CASSHPRNEQFF
DNA: TGTGCCAGCAGCCATCCTAGGAATGAGCAGTTCTTC

V: TRBV7-8
D: TRBD1
size: .
J: TRBJ1-1
CDR3: CASSVTGVTEAFF
DNA: TGTGCCAGCAGCGTGACAGGGGTCACTGAAGCTTTCTTT

V: TRBV29-1
D: .
size: few
J: TRBJ2-4
CDR3: CSVEDMALAKNIQYF
DNA: TGCAGCGTTGAAGATATGGCCCTAGCCAAAAACATTCAGTACTTC

V: TRBV9
D: .
size: .
J: TRBJ2-7
CDR3: CASSLDSGLTSYEQYF
DNA: TGTGCCAGCAGCCTAGACTCGGGACTCACCTCCTACGAGCAGTACTTC

V: TRBV7-9
D: .
size: .
J: TRBJ1-1
CDR3: CASSHEDRGAFF
DNA: TGTGCCAGCAGCCATGAGGACCGTGGGGCTTTCTTT

V: TRBV7-9
D: .
size: few
J: TRBJ1-5
CDR3: CASSLLLGPDQPQHF
DNA: TGTGCCAGCAGCTTATTATTGGGGCCCGATCAGCCCCAGCATTTT

V: TRBV7-2
D: .
size: .
J: TRBJ2-5
CDR3: CASGPVGADQETQYF
DNA: TGTGCCAGCGGCCCGGTTGGGGCAGACCAAGAGACCCAGTACTTC

V: TRBV5-1
D: .
size: .
J: TRBJ2-7
CDR3: CASSLGGEVVDEQYF
DNA: TGCGCCAGCAGCTTGGGTGGGGAGGTAGTCGACGAGCAGTACTTC

V: TRBV11-3
D: TRBD2
size: .
J: TRBJ2-1
CDR3: CASSSPRTSGRGSQFF
DNA: TGTGCCAGCAGCTCCCCCCGGACTAGCGGGAGGGGTTCGCAGTTCTTC